One sample yielded the 2 T cell receptor beta chains listed below, sequenced in a study of T cells in Graves' hyperthyroidism and ophthalmopathy. RNA transcripts provided the source from which TCR beta CDR3 regions were amplified. Carried out on the TCR CDR3, a first-round RT-PCR used the HTBI primer set. TCRdb re-called the multiplex PCR reads with MiXCR, one entry per CDR3 protein. Of more than 600,000 distinct CDR3 sequences listed, about 16% were seen once; the top ten hold roughly 8%. Sequences were obtained from blood. The receptors were sampled from a man younger than 35 with Graves' hyperthyroidism.

This clonotype was seen repeatedly, ten times or more. This sequence joins TRBV10-3 and TRBJ2-7; TRBD1 matches at 7 bases. Germline assignment: CDR1 ENHRY and CDR2 SYGVKD. V gave up 3 bases and J gave up 5 bases; unmatched junction bases: 10. This CDR3 is 15 amino acids long. The CDR3 sequence: CAISEGLDRVDEQYF. In DNA, the CDR3 is TGTGCCATCAGTGAAGGTCTTGACAGGGTAGACGAGCAGTACTTC.

There are a few counts of this clonotype. V is TRBV9 and J is TRBJ2-7; 8 bases agree with TRBD1. Per germline, CDR1 SGDLS and CDR2 YYNGEE. Losses at the gene ends were 2 bases for V and 3 bases for J; bases not matched to a gene: 4. CDR3 length: 14 amino acids. Here the CDR3 reads CASSVDRDSYEQYF. The CDR3 bases are TGTGCCAGCAGCGTGGACAGGGACAGCTACGAGCAGTACTTC.